The sequence of this T cell receptor (beta chain) was determined in a study of healthy donors' naive CD4 and CD8 T cells. The sample holds a few counts of this clonotype. CDR3 length equals 14 residues. V was shortened by 6 bases and J by 5 bases, with 19 bases between the two germline ends. Germline loops: CDR1 SQVTM, CDR2 ANQGSEA. Starting from about 0.55 ug of total RNA, TCR libraries were made with linear amplification. One entry per CDR3 protein, called by TCRdb with MiXCR from the reads. Here the sample spans some 190,000 distinct CDR3 sequences, about four fifths being singletons. J is TRBJ1-2 and V is TRBV29-1, with unresolved D. Sequenced material: naive CD4+ and CD8+ T cells sorted from blood, pooled from several donors. This sequence was found in a pool of human donors in good health; the sample pools cells from several healthy donors. The CDR3 is CSVDLGLLEYGYTF. The CDR3 DNA follows: TGCAGCGTAGACTTAGGCTTGTTAGAATATGGCTACACCTTC.